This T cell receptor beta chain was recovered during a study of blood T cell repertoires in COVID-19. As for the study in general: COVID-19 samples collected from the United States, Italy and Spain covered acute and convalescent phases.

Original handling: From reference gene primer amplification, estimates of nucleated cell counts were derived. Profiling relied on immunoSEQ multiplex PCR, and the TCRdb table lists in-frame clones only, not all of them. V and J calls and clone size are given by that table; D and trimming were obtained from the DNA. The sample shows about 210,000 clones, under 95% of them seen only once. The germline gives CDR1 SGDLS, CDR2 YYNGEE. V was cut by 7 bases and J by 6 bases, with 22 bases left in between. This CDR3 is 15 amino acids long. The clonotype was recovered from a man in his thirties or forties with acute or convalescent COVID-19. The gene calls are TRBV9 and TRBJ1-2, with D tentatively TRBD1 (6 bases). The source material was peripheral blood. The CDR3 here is CASSVKTNRVDGYTF. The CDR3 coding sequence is TGTGCCAGCTCAGTCAAAACCAACAGGGTTGATGGCTACACCTTC. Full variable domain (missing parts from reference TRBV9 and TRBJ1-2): DSGVTQTPKHLITATGQRVTLRCSPRSGDLSVYWYQQSLDQGLQFLIQYYNGEERAKGNILERFSAQQFPDLHSELNLSSLELGDSALYFCASSVKTNRVDGYTFGSGTRLTVV.